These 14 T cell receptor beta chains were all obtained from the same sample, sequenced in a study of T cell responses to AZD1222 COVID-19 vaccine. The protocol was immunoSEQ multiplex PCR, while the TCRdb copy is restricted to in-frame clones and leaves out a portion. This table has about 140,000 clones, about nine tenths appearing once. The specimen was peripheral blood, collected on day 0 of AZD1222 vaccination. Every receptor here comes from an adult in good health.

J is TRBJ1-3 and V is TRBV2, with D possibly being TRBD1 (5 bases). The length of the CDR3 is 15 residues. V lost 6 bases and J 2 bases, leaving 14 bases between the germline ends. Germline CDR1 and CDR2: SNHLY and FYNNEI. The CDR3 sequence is CASRSPGGAGNTIYF. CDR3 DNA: TGTGCCAGCAGGAGTCCCGGGGGGGCTGGAAACACCATATATTTT.

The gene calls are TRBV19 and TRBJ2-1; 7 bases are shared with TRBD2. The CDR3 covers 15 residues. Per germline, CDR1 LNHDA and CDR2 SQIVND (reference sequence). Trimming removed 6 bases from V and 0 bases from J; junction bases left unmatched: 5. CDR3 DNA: TGTGCCAGTAGAGCGGGGCCTAGCTCCTACAATGAGCAGTTCTTC. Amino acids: CASRAGPSSYNEQFF.

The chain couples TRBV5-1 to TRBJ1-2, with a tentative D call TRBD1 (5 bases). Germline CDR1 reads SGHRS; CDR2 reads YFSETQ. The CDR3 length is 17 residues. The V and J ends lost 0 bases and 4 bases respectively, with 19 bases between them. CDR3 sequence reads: CASSLAAGAGAGYGYTF. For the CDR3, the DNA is TGCGCCAGCAGCTTGGCCGCCGGGGCGGGCGCGGGCTATGGCTACACCTTC.

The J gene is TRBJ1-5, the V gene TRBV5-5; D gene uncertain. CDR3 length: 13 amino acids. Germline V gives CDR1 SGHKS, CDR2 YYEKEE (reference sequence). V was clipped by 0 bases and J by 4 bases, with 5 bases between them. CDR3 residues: CASSLVVNQPQHF. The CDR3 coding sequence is TGTGCCAGCAGCTTGGTCGTTAATCAGCCCCAGCATTTT.

CDR3 amino acids: CASSLGGTLPVGYTF. The DNA of the CDR3 is TGTGCCAGCAGTTTGGGGGGGACATTGCCCGTTGGCTACACCTTC. The chain is built from TRBV2 and TRBJ1-2, with a weak D call TRBD1 (6 bases). The V gene's germline CDR1 is SNHLY and CDR2 FYNNEI. Deletions cut 5 bases from V and 7 bases from J, with 20 bases between. The CDR3 is made up of 15 amino acids.

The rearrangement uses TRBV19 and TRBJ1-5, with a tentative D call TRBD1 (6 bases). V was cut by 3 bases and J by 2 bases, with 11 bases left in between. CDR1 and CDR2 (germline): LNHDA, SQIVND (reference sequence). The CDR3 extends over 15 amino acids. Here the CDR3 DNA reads TGTGCCAGTAGTATGGGGGGCGTCGGCAATCAGCCCCAGCATTTT. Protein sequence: CASSMGGVGNQPQHF.

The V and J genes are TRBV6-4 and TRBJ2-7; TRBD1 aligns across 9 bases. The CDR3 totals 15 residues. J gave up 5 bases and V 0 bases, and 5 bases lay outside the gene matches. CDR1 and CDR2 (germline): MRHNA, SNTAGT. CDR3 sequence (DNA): TGTGCCAGCAGTGACTCGGACAGGGGACCCCACGAGCAGTACTTC. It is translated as CASSDSDRGPHEQYF.

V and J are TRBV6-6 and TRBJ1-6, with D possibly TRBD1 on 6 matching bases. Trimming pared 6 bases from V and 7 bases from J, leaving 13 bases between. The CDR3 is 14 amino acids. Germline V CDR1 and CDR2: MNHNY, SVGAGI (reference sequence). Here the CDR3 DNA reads TGTGCCAGCAGCCAGGGGCGTAGGAATTCACCCCTCCACTTT. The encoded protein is CASSQGRRNSPLHF.

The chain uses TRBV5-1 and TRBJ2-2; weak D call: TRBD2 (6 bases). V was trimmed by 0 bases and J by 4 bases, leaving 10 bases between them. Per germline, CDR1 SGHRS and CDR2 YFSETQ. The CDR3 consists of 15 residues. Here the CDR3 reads CASSLASSGTGELFF. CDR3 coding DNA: TGCGCCAGCAGCTTGGCAAGTAGCGGCACCGGGGAGCTGTTTTTT. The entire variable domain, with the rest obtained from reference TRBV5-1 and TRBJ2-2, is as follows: KAGVTQTPRYLIKTRGQQVTLSCSPISGHRSVSWYQQTPGQGLQFLFEYFSETQRNKGNFPGRFSGRQFSNSRSEMNVSTLELGDSALYLCASSLASSGTGELFFGEGSRLTVL.

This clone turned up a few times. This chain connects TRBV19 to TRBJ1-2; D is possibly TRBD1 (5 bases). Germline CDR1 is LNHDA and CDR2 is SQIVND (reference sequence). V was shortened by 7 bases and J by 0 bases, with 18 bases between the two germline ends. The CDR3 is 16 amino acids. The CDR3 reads CASKGLRGTTNYGYTF. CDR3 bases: TGTGCCAGTAAGGGTTTGAGAGGGACTACTAACTATGGCTACACCTTC.

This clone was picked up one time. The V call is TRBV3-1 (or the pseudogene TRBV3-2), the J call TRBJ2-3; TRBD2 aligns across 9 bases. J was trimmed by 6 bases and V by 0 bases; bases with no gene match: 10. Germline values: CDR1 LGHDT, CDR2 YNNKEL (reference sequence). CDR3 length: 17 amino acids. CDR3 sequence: CASSQDLRGGAADTQYF. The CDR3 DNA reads TGTGCCAGCAGCCAAGATTTGCGCGGGGGGGCTGCCGATACGCAGTATTTT.

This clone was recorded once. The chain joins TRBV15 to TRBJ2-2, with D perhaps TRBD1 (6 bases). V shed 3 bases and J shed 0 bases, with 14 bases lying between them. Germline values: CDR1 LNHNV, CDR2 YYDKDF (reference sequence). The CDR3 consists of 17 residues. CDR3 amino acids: CATSSQQGRANTGELFF. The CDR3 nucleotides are TGTGCCACCAGCAGCCAACAGGGAAGGGCGAACACCGGGGAGCTGTTTTTT.

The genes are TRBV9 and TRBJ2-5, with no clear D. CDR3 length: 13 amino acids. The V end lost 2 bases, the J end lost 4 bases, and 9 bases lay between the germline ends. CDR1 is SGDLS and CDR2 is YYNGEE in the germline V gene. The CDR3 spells CASSVGRPETQYF. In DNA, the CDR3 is TGTGCCAGCAGCGTCGGGCGTCCAGAGACCCAGTACTTC.

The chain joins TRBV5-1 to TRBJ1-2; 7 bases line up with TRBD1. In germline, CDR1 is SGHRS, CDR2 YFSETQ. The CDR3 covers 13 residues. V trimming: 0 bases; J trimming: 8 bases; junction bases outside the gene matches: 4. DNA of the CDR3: TGCGCCAGCAGCTTGGAGGGGGCTGGCGGCTACACCTTC. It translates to CASSLEGAGGYTF.